This passage covers 16 T cell receptor beta chains from one sample sequenced in a study of cytomegalovirus exposure and HLA in healthy donors. Data came from immunoSEQ multiplex PCR; TCRdb stores just in-frame clones and leaves some out. The sample contains 55,000 to 80,000 clones, approximately 93% of which appear only once. Material: PBMCs. The receptors here all came from a young man in good health and CMV-seropositive.

The gene calls are TRBV9 and TRBJ2-7; TRBD2 matches 9 bases. This CDR3 spans 18 amino acids. V lost 0 bases to trimming and J lost 6 bases; unmatched junction nucleotides: 16. Germline V lookup: CDR1 SGDLS, CDR2 YYNGEE. DNA for the CDR3: TGTGCCAGCAGCGTAGACGGGCGGACCGCTAGCGGGAAAGGCGAGCAGTACTTC. Its translation: CASSVDGRTASGKGEQYF.

This chain joins TRBV5-1 and TRBJ1-2; tentatively, D is TRBD1 (5 bases). CDR3 length equals 13 residues. In germline, CDR1 is SGHRS, CDR2 YFSETQ. The germline V and J ends were trimmed by 4 bases and 2 bases, with 9 bases remaining between them. CDR3 nucleotides: TGCGCCAGCAGCCCGGACACAAACTATGGCTACACCTTC. It translates to CASSPDTNYGYTF. Using reference TRBV5-1 and TRBJ1-2 for the parts outside the CDR3, the full variable domain is KAGVTQTPRYLIKTRGQQVTLSCSPISGHRSVSWYQQTPGQGLQFLFEYFSETQRNKGNFPGRFSGRQFSNSRSEMNVSTLELGDSALYLCASSPDTNYGYTFGSGTRLTVV.

V is TRBV7-3 and J is TRBJ2-2, with no clear D. The germline V gene has CDR1 SGHTA and CDR2 FQGTGA. V dropped 2 bases and J dropped 4 bases, with 11 bases sitting between them. There are 15 residues in the CDR3. DNA for the CDR3: TGTGCCAGCAGCTTATTCCCCACATTCACCGGGGAGCTGTTTTTT. This translates into CASSLFPTFTGELFF.

This clone showed up just a few times. The chain uses TRBV5-8 and TRBJ1-1; TRBD1 aligns across 8 bases. The CDR3 contains 12 residues. J gave up 8 bases and V 2 bases, and 2 bases lay outside the gene matches. Per the germline V gene, CDR1 is SGHTS and CDR2 is YDEGEE. This CDR3 reads CASSFWTGEAFF. The CDR3 bases are TGTGCCAGCAGCTTTTGGACAGGGGAAGCTTTCTTT.

This CDR3 is CASTSPRVRAYEQYF. CDR3 DNA: TGTGCCAGCACCAGTCCCAGGGTAAGGGCCTACGAGCAGTACTTC. The genes are TRBV28 and TRBJ2-7, with D possibly matching TRBD1 (5 bases). Per germline, CDR1 MDHEN and CDR2 SYDVKM. Trimming removed 7 bases from V and 2 bases from J, with 18 bases in between. The CDR3 runs 15 residues.

The chain carries TRBV7-9 and TRBJ2-7, with D possibly being TRBD2 (7 bases). Trimming left V 7 bases short and J 5 bases short, with 15 bases between. Per the germline V gene, CDR1 is SEHNR and CDR2 is FQNEAQ (reference sequence). This CDR3 comprises 13 residues. CDR3: CASTLGGANEQYF. In DNA, the CDR3 is TGTGCCAGCACCTTGGGGGGGGCGAACGAGCAGTACTTC.

The rearrangement uses TRBV19 and TRBJ1-2; D is possibly TRBD1 (6 bases). The CDR3 sequence is 14 residues long. Trimming stripped 5 bases from V and 2 bases from J, with 12 bases between. Germline CDR1 LNHDA, CDR2 SQIVND (reference sequence). CDR3 protein: CASSYRVENYGYTF. The CDR3 DNA is TGTGCCAGTAGTTACAGGGTTGAGAACTATGGCTACACCTTC.

The V and J genes are TRBV12-5 and TRBJ1-1; a weak D match, TRBD1 (5 bases). This CDR3 region has 12 residues. Trimming shortened V by 1 base and J by 8 bases, and 8 bases separated the two germline ends. Germline V gives CDR1 LGHNT, CDR2 FRNRAP. CDR3 DNA sequence: TGTGCTAGTGGTTTGGGACAGACCGAAGCTTTCTTT. Translation gives CASGLGQTEAFF.

This chain links TRBV27 with TRBJ2-7; weak D call: TRBD2 (5 bases). This CDR3 is 14 amino acids long. CDR1 is MNHEY and CDR2 is SMNVEV in the germline V gene (reference sequence). V lost 3 bases, J lost 3 bases, and 12 bases lay in between. The CDR3 reads CASSFVGVSYEQYF. The CDR3, as DNA: TGTGCCAGCAGTTTTGTCGGGGTAAGCTACGAGCAGTACTTC.

In DNA form, the CDR3 reads TGCGCCAGCAGCTCGAGACTAGCGGGAGTGGATGAGCAGTTCTTC. This sequence encodes CASSSRLAGVDEQFF. The chain joins TRBV4-1 to TRBJ2-1, with 12 bases identical to TRBD2. This CDR3 contains 15 residues. Germline CDR1 is MGHRA and CDR2 is YSYEKL. V trimming: 5 bases; J trimming: 8 bases; junction bases outside the gene matches: 7.

The chain has TRBV28 and TRBJ2-3, with D perhaps TRBD1 (6 bases). The CDR3 covers 15 residues. Trimming stripped 7 bases from V and 6 bases from J, with 20 bases between. Germline CDR1 reads MDHEN; CDR2 reads SYDVKM. The CDR3 protein is CASTAPGRQGDTQYF. CDR3 DNA sequence: TGTGCCAGCACTGCCCCGGGGCGGCAGGGGGATACGCAGTATTTT. Full variable domain (outside the CDR3, taken from reference TRBV28 and TRBJ2-3): DVKVTQSSRYLVKRTGEKVFLECVQDMDHENMFWYRQDPGLGLRLIYFSYDVKMKEKGDIPEGYSVSREKKERFSLILESASTNQTSMYLCASTAPGRQGDTQYFGPGTRLTVL.

This clone was seen only once. This chain uses TRBV5-1 with TRBJ1-6; unclear D gene. This CDR3 spans 16 amino acids. From germline, CDR1 is SGHRS and CDR2 YFSETQ. V gave up 0 bases and J gave up 7 bases, with 14 bases separating them. The CDR3 DNA follows: TGCGCCAGCAGCTTGGCGTCGGTTACGATGAATTCACCCCTCCACTTT. It specifies CASSLASVTMNSPLHF.

The genes are TRBV6-1 and TRBJ1-4; D not resolved. The CDR3 contains 14 residues. Germline CDR1 and CDR2: MNHNS and SASEGT. V was clipped by 8 bases and J by 4 bases, with 14 bases between them. The CDR3 loop reads CASLESTHNEKLFF. CDR3 nucleotide sequence: TGTGCCAGCTTAGAGAGTACCCATAATGAAAAACTGTTTTTT.

The V call is TRBV7-9, the J call TRBJ2-5; 8 nucleotides line up with TRBD2. The length of the CDR3 is 13 residues. Germline V gene data show CDR1 as SEHNR and CDR2 as FQNEAQ (reference sequence). V lost 8 bases to trimming and J lost 7 bases; unmatched junction nucleotides: 9. In DNA form, the CDR3 reads TGTGCCAGCTCGCCGGGACTAGGCGTGACCCAGTACTTC. It translates to CASSPGLGVTQYF.

This chain connects TRBV29-1 to TRBJ2-2; TRBD1 is a possible D gene (6 bases). There are 13 residues in the CDR3. The germline V gene encodes CDR1 SQVTM and CDR2 ANQGSEA. V lost 5 bases to trimming and J lost 5 bases, with 12 bases between them. The CDR3 nucleotides are TGCAGCGTTACAGAGACAGGTACCGGGGAGCTGTTTTTT. It yields the protein CSVTETGTGELFF.

This chain uses TRBV7-9 with TRBJ2-7; no definite D call. V was cut by 4 bases and J by 0 bases, with 4 bases left in between. Looked up from germline, CDR1 is SEHNR and CDR2 is FQNEAQ (reference sequence). This CDR3 has 12 residues. CDR3 sequence: CASSSSSYEQYF. As DNA, the CDR3 is TGTGCCAGCAGCTCCAGCTCCTACGAGCAGTACTTC.